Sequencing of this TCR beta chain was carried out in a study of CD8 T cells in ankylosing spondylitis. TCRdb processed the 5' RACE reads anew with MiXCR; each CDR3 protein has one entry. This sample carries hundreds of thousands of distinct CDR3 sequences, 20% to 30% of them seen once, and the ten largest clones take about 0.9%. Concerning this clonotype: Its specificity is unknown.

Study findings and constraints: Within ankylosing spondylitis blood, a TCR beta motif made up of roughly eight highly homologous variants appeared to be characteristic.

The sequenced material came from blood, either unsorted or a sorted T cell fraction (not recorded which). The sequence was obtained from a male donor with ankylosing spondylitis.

CDR3 sequence: CASSYTETNQPQHF. As DNA, the CDR3 is TGTGCCAGCAGTTACACTGAGACGAATCAGCCCCAGCATTTT. V gene TRBV6-5 combines with J gene TRBJ1-5; no reliable D call. Germline V CDR1 and CDR2: MNHEY, SVGAGI. This CDR3 spans 14 amino acids. Trimming took 2 bases from V and 4 from J, leaving 9 bases between them.